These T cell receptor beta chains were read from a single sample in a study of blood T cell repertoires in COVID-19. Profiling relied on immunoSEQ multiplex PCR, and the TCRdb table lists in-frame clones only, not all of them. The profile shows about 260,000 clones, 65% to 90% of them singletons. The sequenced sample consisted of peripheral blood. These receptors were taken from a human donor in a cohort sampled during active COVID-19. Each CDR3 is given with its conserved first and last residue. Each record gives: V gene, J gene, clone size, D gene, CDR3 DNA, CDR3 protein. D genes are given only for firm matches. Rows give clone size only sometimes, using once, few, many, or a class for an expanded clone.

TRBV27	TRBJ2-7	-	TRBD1	TGTGCCAGCAGTTTATCTGGGACAGGTGTTGGCGAGCAGTACTTC	CASSLSGTGVGEQYF
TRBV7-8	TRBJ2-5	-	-	TGTGCCAGCAGCTTAAGACAGGCGGGGACCCAGTACTTC	CASSLRQAGTQYF
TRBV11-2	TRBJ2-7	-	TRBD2	TGTGCCAGCAGCTTCACCGGGACTAGCGTAGGAGCCTACGAGCAGTACTTC	CASSFTGTSVGAYEQYF
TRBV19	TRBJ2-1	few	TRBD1	TGTGCCAGTAGTACAGGGGGAACCTACAATGAGCAGTTCTTC	CASSTGGTYNEQFF
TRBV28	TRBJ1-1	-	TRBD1	TGTGCCAGCAGTTTACGTCAGGGGGCGAGGGAAGCTTTCTTT	CASSLRQGAREAFF
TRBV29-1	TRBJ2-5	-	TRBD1	TGCAGCGCTGCCTGGGGACAGACGGTCCAAGAGACCCAGTACTTC	CSAAWGQTVQETQYF
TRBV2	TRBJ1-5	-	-	TGTGCCAGCGAAGGGAGCCCAAGCCTCGCTCCCAATCAGCCCCAGCATTTT	CASEGSPSLAPNQPQHF
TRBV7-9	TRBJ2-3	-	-	TGTGCCAGCAGCTTAATGGGACTTAGCACAGATACGCAGTATTTT	CASSLMGLSTDTQYF
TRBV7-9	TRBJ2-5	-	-	TGTGCCAGCACCCTAGCAGGGGCGCGGGAGACCCAGTACTTC	CASTLAGARETQYF
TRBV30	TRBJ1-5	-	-	TGTGCCTGGAGTGTGTCGAGCAATCAGCCCCAGCATTTT	CAWSVSSNQPQHF
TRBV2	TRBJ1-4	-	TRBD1	TGTGCCAGCAGCCTCGACAGGGGGAATGAAAAACTGTTTTTT	CASSLDRGNEKLFF
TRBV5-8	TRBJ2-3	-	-	TGTGCCAGCAGCTTGGGGACACAAATTCTCCTTGGTACGCAGTATTTT	CASSLGTQILLGTQYF
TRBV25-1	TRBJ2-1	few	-	TGTGCCAGCAGTGAACCAGGGCCAACTTACAATGAGCAGTTCTTC	CASSEPGPTYNEQFF
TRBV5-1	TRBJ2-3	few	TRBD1	TGCGCCAGCAGCTTGAGACAGGGAGCAGATACGCAGTATTTT	CASSLRQGADTQYF
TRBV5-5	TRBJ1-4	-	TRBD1	TGTGCCAGCAGCCCTAGGGGGCAAACTGAAAAACTGTTTTTT	CASSPRGQTEKLFF
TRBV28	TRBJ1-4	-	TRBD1	TGTGCCAGCAGCGCCGGGACAGTTGAAAAACTGTTTTTT	CASSAGTVEKLFF
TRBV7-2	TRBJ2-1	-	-	TGTGCCAGCAGCACTGCCTACAGGAACAATGAGCAGTTCTTC	CASSTAYRNNEQFF
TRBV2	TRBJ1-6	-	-	TGTGCCAGCAGGGTGGGGCTTGCGGCTTCACCCCTCCACTTT	CASRVGLAASPLHF
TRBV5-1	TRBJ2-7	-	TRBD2	TGCGCCAGCAGCCTAATAGCGGGAGAAACCTACGAGCAGTACTTC	CASSLIAGETYEQYF
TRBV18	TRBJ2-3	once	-	TGTGCCAGCCATACCGGGACACCAACACGAGATACGCAGTATTTT	CASHTGTPTRDTQYF
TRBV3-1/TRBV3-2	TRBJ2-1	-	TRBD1	TGTGCCAGCAGCCCGGGGACAGATTACAATGAGCAGTTCTTC	CASSPGTDYNEQFF
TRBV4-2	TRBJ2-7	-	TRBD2	TGTGCCAGCAGCCAAACTAGCGGGAGCTCCTACGAGCAGTACTTC	CASSQTSGSSYEQYF
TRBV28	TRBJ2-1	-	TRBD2	TGTGCCAGCCAGACTAGCGGGAGAGGGGAGCAGTTCTTC	CASQTSGRGEQFF
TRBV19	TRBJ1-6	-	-	TGTGCCAGTAATCCGGAACGGGATTCACCCCTCCACTTT	CASNPERDSPLHF
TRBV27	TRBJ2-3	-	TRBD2	TGTGCCAGCAGTCCGTCAGGACTAGTTAAGATGTATTTT	CASSPSGLVKMYF
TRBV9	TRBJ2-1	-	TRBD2	TGTGCCAGCAGCTCAACTAGCGGGTCATACAATGAGCAGTTCTTC	CASSSTSGSYNEQFF
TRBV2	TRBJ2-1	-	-	TGTGCCAGCAGGCGGATTTTACTAGCTTACAATGAGCAGTTCTTC	CASRRILLAYNEQFF
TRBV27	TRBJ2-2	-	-	TGTGCCAGCAGGAGGGGGACCCCCAGCGGGGAGCTGTTTTTT	CASRRGTPSGELFF
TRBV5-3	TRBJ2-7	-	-	TGTGCCAGAAGCCTGGTACTCCAAGAGTCTAGCTCCTACGAGCAGTACTTC	CARSLVLQESSSYEQYF
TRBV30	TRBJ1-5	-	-	TGTGCCTGGTCCCTACGGGGAAATCAGCCCCAGCATTTT	CAWSLRGNQPQHF
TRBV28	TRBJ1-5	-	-	TGTGCCAGCAGTTTTCCCGGGAGCAATCAGCCCCAGCATTTT	CASSFPGSNQPQHF
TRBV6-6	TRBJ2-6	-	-	TGTGCCAGCAGCCGCTCGACAGGCTCTGGGGCCAACGTCCTGACTTTC	CASSRSTGSGANVLTF
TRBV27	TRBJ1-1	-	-	TGTGCCAGCTGGGCGGCGGGGACGGCTTTCTTT	CASWAAGTAFF
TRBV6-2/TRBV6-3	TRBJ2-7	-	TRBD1	TGTGCCAGCAGTTACTCTGGGACAGCCTACGAGCAGTACTTC	CASSYSGTAYEQYF
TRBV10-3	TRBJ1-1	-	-	TGTGCCATCAGTGAGTCCCCGAGACTATACACTGAAGCTTTCTTT	CAISESPRLYTEAFF
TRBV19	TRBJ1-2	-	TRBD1	TGTGCCAGTAGTATTGAAGGGACAGAGCAGAGCTATGGCTACACCTTC	CASSIEGTEQSYGYTF
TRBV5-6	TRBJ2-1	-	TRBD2	TGTGCCAGCAGCCGCAAGGGACTAGCGGGAGGTAGCAGTGAGCAGTTCTTC	CASSRKGLAGGSSEQFF
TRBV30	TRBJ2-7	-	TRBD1	TGTGCCTGGAGTGTAGGACAGGGCCCCTACGAGCAGTACTTC	CAWSVGQGPYEQYF
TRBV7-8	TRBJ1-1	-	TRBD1	TGTGCCAGCAGTTTGCCCGGACAGGGAGGCACTGAAGCTTTCTTT	CASSLPGQGGTEAFF
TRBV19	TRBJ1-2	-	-	TGTGCCAGTAATGGAGGGGAATCCGGTAACTATGGCTACACCTTC	CASNGGESGNYGYTF
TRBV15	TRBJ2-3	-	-	TGTGCCACCGCAAGAGGCCACACAGATACGCAGTATTTT	CATARGHTDTQYF
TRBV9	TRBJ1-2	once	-	TGTGCCAGCAGCCGGGGGACGGAGCTCTATGGCTACACCTTC	CASSRGTELYGYTF
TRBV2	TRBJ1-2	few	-	TGTGCCAGCAGTGATGAGGTTAACTATGGCTACACCTTC	CASSDEVNYGYTF
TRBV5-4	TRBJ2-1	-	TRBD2	TGTGCCAGCAGCCCAGGACTAGCGGGAGGGAATACAAATGAGCAGTTCTTC	CASSPGLAGGNTNEQFF
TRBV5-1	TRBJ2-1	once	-	TGCGCCAGCAGCTCCGGCCAGCGAGTGAGAGAGGATGAGCAGTTCTTC	CASSSGQRVREDEQFF
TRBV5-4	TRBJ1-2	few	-	TGTGCCAGCAGCTCCTTTATGAGTGGCTACACCTTC	CASSSFMSGYTF